The clone carrying this T cell receptor (beta chain) was counted between two and nine times. It was with a sample-barcoded 5' primer and a J-beta primer mix that a second PCR of about 7 to 12 cycles was run. Through a template-switch adaptor with 12 random nucleotides, each cDNA molecule received a tag. The yield of each sample was at least 2.5 million CDR3-containing paired-end reads. TCRdb recomputed calls from the 5' RACE reads with MiXCR, one row per CDR3 protein. Of more than 800,000 distinct CDR3 sequences listed, more than 25% were seen once; the top ten hold roughly 17%. Aged roughly 6 to 100, donors were systemically healthy Caucasians from Russia. The total RNA that was extracted per sample amounted to at least 5 micrograms. This sample is part of a study of blood T cells in healthy people across ages. Deletions cut 0 bases from V and 5 bases from J, with 11 bases between. The CDR3 loop spans 16 amino acids. CDR1 is LGHNA, CDR2 YSLEER, per germline.

The chain carries TRBV4-3 and TRBJ1-6; D might be TRBD1 (6 bases). Material: blood. This clonotype was obtained from a woman older than 75 in good health. The CDR3 spells CASSQDVAGDNSPLHF. The DNA for the CDR3 is TGCGCCAGCAGCCAAGATGTGGCAGGGGATAATTCACCCCTCCACTTT.